Below are 26 T cell receptor beta chains sequenced from a single sample in a study of blood T cells in healthy people across ages. A second PCR, run for about 6 to 11 cycles, used a sample-barcoded 5' primer plus a J-beta primer mix. TCRdb reprocessed the 5' RACE reads with MiXCR, giving one entry per CDR3 protein. Of a few hundred thousand distinct CDR3 sequences listed, approximately 26% are singletons. The same data also went into a second study, on T cells of mothers and their children.

Sequences were obtained from blood. All receptors derive from a boy under 10 years old in good health.

This clonotype occurred a few times. The chain recombines TRBV12-3 or TRBV12-4 with TRBJ2-3, with D tentatively TRBD1 (5 bases). This CDR3 is 14 amino acids long. V shed 2 bases and J shed 4 bases, with 10 bases lying between them. CDR3 loop: CASSLLRGPDTQYF. CDR3 sequence (DNA): TGTGCCAGCAGTTTACTTAGGGGCCCAGATACGCAGTATTTT.

The gene calls are TRBV7-8 and TRBJ1-4; D remains ambiguous. Germline CDR1 SGHVS, CDR2 FQNEAQ. The V end was cut by 0 bases, the J end by 3 bases, with 11 bases between. CDR3 size: 16 residues. CDR3 bases: TGTGCCAGCAGCTTAGCGAGGGCAGTTCCTAATGAAAAACTGTTTTTT. Protein product: CASSLARAVPNEKLFF.

This clonotype was detected only a few times. The rearrangement uses TRBV9 and TRBJ1-5; 7 bases align to TRBD1. J lost 7 bases, V lost 5 bases, and 6 bases had no gene match. The CDR3 consists of 13 residues. The germline gives CDR1 SGDLS, CDR2 YYNGEE. The CDR3 here is CASSSTGEQPQHF. CDR3 in DNA: TGTGCCAGCAGTTCAACAGGGGAACAGCCCCAGCATTTT.

This clonotype appeared many times. The chain is built from TRBV18 and TRBJ2-5; 8 nucleotides match TRBD1. The CDR3 has 12 residues. CDR1 and CDR2 from the germline V gene are KGHSH and LQKENI. Germline trimming cut 4 bases from V and 5 bases from J; bases unmatched to any gene: 0. CDR3 coding DNA: TGTGCCAGCTCACGGGACAGGGAGACCCAGTACTTC. Translating gives CASSRDRETQYF. The full variable domain, with the rest looked up from reference TRBV18 and TRBJ2-5, is NAGVMQNPRHLVRRRGQEARLRCSPMKGHSHVYWYRQLPEEGLKFMVYLQKENIIDESGMPKERFSAEFPKEGPSILRIQQVVRGDSAAYFCASSRDRETQYFGPGTRLLVL.

The rearrangement uses TRBV11-2 and TRBJ2-2; D is undetermined. The CDR3 has 14 amino acids. V was trimmed by 3 bases and J by 6 bases, leaving 11 bases between them. Germline V gene lookup returns CDR1 SGHAT and CDR2 FQNNGV. The CDR3 region has the DNA TGTGCCAGCAGCTTCGTCCCGGACGCCGGGGAGCTGTTTTTT. As protein: CASSFVPDAGELFF.

The chain employs TRBV24-1 and TRBJ2-5; TRBD1 matches at 8 bases. The trim removed 0 bases at V and 5 bases at J, leaving 7 bases unmatched. The CDR3 is 16 amino acids. The V gene's germline CDR1 is KGHDR and CDR2 SFDVKD. In DNA form, the CDR3 reads TGTGCCACCAGTGATTTGGACCCAGGGGGCCGGGAGACCCAGTACTTC. Amino acid sequence: CATSDLDPGGRETQYF.

The chain links TRBV5-1 to TRBJ2-1, with 9 bases matching TRBD1. V lost 0 bases and J lost 2; bases outside the gene matches: 6. The germline V gene has CDR1 SGHRS and CDR2 YFSETQ. The CDR3 covers 17 residues. The chain's CDR3 is CASSLGSGTGPYNEQFF. The CDR3 DNA reads as TGCGCCAGCAGCTTGGGGTCCGGGACAGGGCCCTACAATGAGCAGTTCTTC.

The chain has TRBV7-9 and TRBJ2-2, with D hard to call. There are 16 residues in the CDR3. The ends were cut back, 8 bases at V and 0 bases at J, with 16 bases in the middle. Germline V gene data show CDR1 as SEHNR and CDR2 as FQNEAQ (reference sequence). In DNA form, the CDR3 reads TGTGCCAGCCTACTCTCCCGGGTTTCGAACACCGGGGAGCTGTTTTTT. Translation: CASLLSRVSNTGELFF.

In its sample, this clonotype was seen a few times. The chain couples TRBV12-3 or TRBV12-4 to TRBJ2-2; D is undetermined. CDR3 length: 12 amino acids. Trimming pared 6 bases from V and 8 bases from J, leaving 10 bases between. CDR3 protein: CASSPNNGELFF. The CDR3 nucleotides read TGTGCCAGCAGCCCCAATAATGGGGAGCTGTTTTTT.

J is TRBJ1-2 and V is TRBV12-3 or TRBV12-4; weak D call: TRBD1 (5 bases). This CDR3 comprises 14 residues. The V end was cut by 5 bases, the J end by 7 bases, with 17 bases between. DNA for the CDR3: TGTGCCAGCAGTGGGGCAGGCCCGCGACCTGGCTACACCTTC. Protein: CASSGAGPRPGYTF.

The chain links TRBV20-1 to TRBJ2-5; TRBD1 matches 9 bases. Germline V lookup: CDR1 DFQATT, CDR2 SNEGSKA (reference sequence). The CDR3 covers 14 residues. Losses at the gene ends were 2 bases for V and 11 bases for J; bases not matched to a gene: 12. DNA of the CDR3: TGCAGTGCTAGAAAACAGGGGGCTACCTACGGGCAGTACTTC. Amino acid sequence: CSARKQGATYGQYF.

This clonotype was observed a few times. The rearrangement uses TRBV6-6 and TRBJ1-3, with a weak D call TRBD1 (6 bases). Per the germline V gene, CDR1 is MNHNY and CDR2 is SVGAGI (reference sequence). The CDR3 extends over 13 amino acids. The V and J ends lost 6 bases and 4 bases respectively, with 10 bases between them. In nucleotides, the CDR3 is TGTGCCAGCAGGGCGGGGGGCGGAAACACCATATATTTT. Translating it yields CASRAGGGNTIYF.

This clonotype appeared a few times. The genes are TRBV12-3 or TRBV12-4 and TRBJ2-3, with D possibly being TRBD1 or TRBD2 (5 bases each). The V end lost 2 bases, the J end lost 4 bases, and 10 bases lay between the germline ends. This CDR3 has 14 residues. CDR3 sequence reads: CASSLMGVPDTQYF. As DNA, the CDR3 is TGTGCCAGCAGTTTAATGGGGGTCCCAGATACGCAGTATTTT.

This clonotype was seen repeatedly, ten times or more. The CDR3: CASSLTGGEQYF. The CDR3 coding sequence is TGTGCCAGCAGCTTGACAGGGGGCGAGCAGTACTTC. The chain has TRBV3-1 and TRBJ2-7; 9 bases agree with TRBD1. This CDR3 region has 12 residues. Trimming took 5 bases from V and 6 from J; bases not matched to a gene: 2. Germline CDR1 is LGHDT and CDR2 is YNNKEL (reference sequence).

The V call is TRBV7-9, the J call TRBJ2-1, with a possible D match to TRBD2 (7 bases). From germline, CDR1 is SEHNR and CDR2 FQNEAQ (reference sequence). V was trimmed by 3 bases and J by 0 bases, leaving 21 bases between them. This CDR3 has 19 residues. The CDR3 DNA is TGTGCCAGCAGCTTCTCTCTGCGGGGGCCCCCTAGCTCCTACAATGAGCAGTTCTTC. Amino acid sequence: CASSFSLRGPPSSYNEQFF.

The chain couples TRBV9 to TRBJ2-1, with D hard to call. The DNA end lines up better with TRBJ2-7; the J call may be wrong. Germline V gene data show CDR1 as SGDLS and CDR2 as YYNGEE. The CDR3 spans 15 residues. CDR3 protein: CASSVDGLNSYEQYF. The CDR3 bases are TGTGCCAGCAGCGTAGACGGGCTCAACTCCTACGAGCAGTACTTC.

This clonotype was seen only once. The V and J genes are TRBV5-6 and TRBJ1-1; D not certain. The V and J ends lost 2 bases and 1 base respectively, with 9 bases between them. The CDR3 is made up of 14 amino acids. The germline gives CDR1 SGHDT, CDR2 YYEEEE. The CDR3 sequence is CASSFSPENTEAFF. The CDR3 DNA reads TGTGCCAGCAGCTTTAGCCCGGAGAACACTGAAGCTTTCTTT.

This clonotype occurred many times. The J gene is TRBJ1-2, the V gene TRBV16; D ambiguous. CDR1 is KGHSY and CDR2 is FQNENV in the germline V gene. The V gene lost 2 bases and the J gene lost 3 bases, with 10 bases spanning the gap. The CDR3 spans 14 residues. The CDR3 loop reads CASSQQPSDYGYTF. CDR3 bases: TGTGCCAGCAGCCAACAACCTTCGGACTATGGCTACACCTTC.

The rearrangement uses TRBV27 and TRBJ1-5; D uncertain. Germline V gene lookup returns CDR1 MNHEY and CDR2 SMNVEV (reference sequence). The V gene lost 5 bases and the J gene lost 3 bases, with 17 bases spanning the gap. The CDR3 is made up of 16 amino acids. The CDR3, as DNA: TGTGCCAGCAGTCCCCTCGGACTTAGAAACAATCAGCCCCAGCATTTT. It codes for CASSPLGLRNNQPQHF.

This clonotype was seen many times. The CDR3 DNA is TGCAGTGCTAGACGAGGCGGACGTGGGGCCCAGTACTTC. The encoded protein is CSARRGGRGAQYF. The J gene is TRBJ2-5, the V gene TRBV20-1; D remains unclear. Trimming shortened V by 2 bases and J by 9 bases, and 16 bases separated the two germline ends. The CDR3 is 13 residues long. Germline V CDR1 and CDR2: DFQATT, SNEGSKA (reference sequence).

The table lists this clonotype with a few counts. The chain employs TRBV4-1 and TRBJ2-5, with TRBD1 matching over 8 bases. The CDR3 sequence is 16 residues long. The ends lost 1 base at V and 7 bases at J; junction bases unmatched: 11. From germline, CDR1 is MGHRA and CDR2 YSYEKL. The CDR3 protein is CASSQVTGQGLGTQYF. Written as DNA, the CDR3 is TGCGCCAGCAGCCAAGTGACTGGACAGGGTCTGGGGACCCAGTACTTC.

This clonotype was found a few times. The rearrangement joins TRBV3-1 to TRBJ2-5; D call uncertain. Germline V gives CDR1 LGHDT, CDR2 YNNKEL (reference sequence). Deletions cut 0 bases from V and 7 bases from J, with 12 bases between. This CDR3 is 14 amino acids long. The DNA of the CDR3 is TGTGCCAGCAGCCAAGATGAGATGTACGGGACCCAGTACTTC. Its protein product is CASSQDEMYGTQYF.

The chain combines TRBV6-5 with TRBJ1-2, with D unresolved. This CDR3 is built from 13 residues. V lost 2 bases, J lost 4 bases, and 8 bases lay in between. CDR1 and CDR2 (germline): MNHEY, SVGAGI. DNA for the CDR3: TGTGCCAGCAGTTACGCAGATGTCTATGGCTACACCTTC. Protein sequence: CASSYADVYGYTF.

The rearrangement joins TRBV7-9 to TRBJ1-4; no clear D. Germline loops: CDR1 SEHNR, CDR2 FQNEAQ (reference sequence). With 1 base removed from V and 7 bases from J, the gap between germline ends came to 10 bases. The CDR3 covers 14 residues. CDR3 amino acids: CASSLVGGSEKLFF. The DNA for the CDR3 is TGTGCCAGCAGCTTAGTGGGAGGGAGTGAAAAACTGTTTTTT.

The chain couples TRBV3-1 to TRBJ2-3, with D perhaps given as TRBD1 or TRBD2 (5 bases each). V was cut by 2 bases and J by 0 bases, with 12 bases left in between. This CDR3 region has 16 residues. Germline values: CDR1 LGHDT, CDR2 YNNKEL (reference sequence). The CDR3 DNA sequence: TGTGCCAGCAGCCAAAAGGGACCCTCTAGCACAGATACGCAGTATTTT. As protein: CASSQKGPSSTDTQYF.

The chain uses TRBV25-1 and TRBJ2-7, with TRBD1 as a possible D gene (6 bases). The CDR3 spans 14 residues. The ends were cut back, 4 bases at V and 2 bases at J, with 12 bases in the middle. The V gene's germline CDR1 is MGHDK and CDR2 SYGVNS. The CDR3 here is CASSVGRGPYEQYF. CDR3 nucleotide sequence: TGTGCCAGCAGTGTCGGCAGGGGTCCCTACGAGCAGTACTTC.